The next 13 T cell receptor beta chains were all read from a single sample in a study of beta chain features in type 1 diabetes. The entirety of the isolated RNA underwent reverse transcription, so expressed TCRB transcripts were sequenced. Data came from immunoSEQ multiplex PCR; TCRdb stores just in-frame clones and leaves some out. This sample has about 290,000 clones, with approximately 8.1% found just once. Specimen: central memory CD4+ T cells from blood. These receptors originate from a woman between 18 and 29 years old in good health.

The V gene is TRBV19, the J gene TRBJ2-1, with 12 bases aligning to TRBD2. V trimming: 1 base; J trimming: 8 bases; junction bases outside the gene matches: 9. The CDR3 totals 17 residues. Germline assignment: CDR1 LNHDA and CDR2 SQIVND (reference sequence). CDR3 sequence reads: CASSIGRTSGNRDEQFF. The CDR3 DNA is TGTGCCAGTAGTATAGGTAGGACTAGCGGGAATCGCGATGAGCAGTTCTTC. Complete variable domain (other parts from reference TRBV19 and TRBJ2-1): DGGITQSPKYLFRKEGQNVTLSCEQNLNHDAMYWYRQDPGQGLRLIYYSQIVNDFQKGDIAEGYSVSREKKESFPLTVTSAQKNPTAFYLCASSIGRTSGNRDEQFFGPGTRLTVL.

The table lists this clone with many counts. This chain uses TRBV5-1 with TRBJ2-1; the D gene is possibly TRBD1 (6 bases). The CDR3 is 15 residues long. V shed 3 bases and J shed 1 base, with 11 bases lying between them. Per germline, CDR1 SGHRS and CDR2 YFSETQ. The CDR3 region is CASSWNRVSYNEQFF. The DNA for the CDR3 is TGCGCCAGCAGCTGGAACAGGGTTTCCTACAATGAGCAGTTCTTC.

This clone occurred a few times. Other DNA sequences in the same sample also yield this CDR3. The chain has TRBV27 and TRBJ2-6; D gene unclear. Deletions cut 6 bases from V and 0 bases from J, with 9 bases between. Germline V CDR1 and CDR2: MNHEY, SMNVEV (reference sequence). This CDR3 is 15 amino acids long. CDR3 sequence: CASSFYSSGANVLTF. The CDR3 DNA reads TGTGCCAGCAGCTTTTATAGCTCTGGGGCCAACGTCCTGACTTTC.

This clone was observed many times. The germline gene is not matched at one end of the junction; a read error may be the cause. The chain carries TRBV7-7 and TRBJ2-1, with 7 nucleotides matching TRBD2. The CDR3 is 15 residues long. Germline values: CDR1 SSHAT, CDR2 FNYEAQ (reference sequence). Written as DNA, the CDR3 is TGTGCTAGCAGCTTACTAGCGCCCGAGTACAATGAGCAGTTCTTC. Its protein product is CASSLLAPEYNEQFF.

This clone was seen a few times. This chain connects TRBV7-2 to TRBJ2-1; D unresolved. Germline loops: CDR1 SGHTA, CDR2 FQGNSA. V lost 3 bases, J lost 7 bases, and 10 bases lay in between. CDR3 length equals 13 residues. The CDR3 DNA is TGTGCCAGCAGCTTTGTAGGGCTGAATGAGCAGTTCTTC. Translation gives CASSFVGLNEQFF.

This chain connects TRBV4-2 to TRBJ2-1, with a weak D call TRBD2 (6 bases). CDR1 is LGHNA and CDR2 is YNFKEQ in the germline V gene. The V gene lost 2 bases and the J gene lost 7 bases, with 18 bases spanning the gap. This CDR3 has 16 residues. The CDR3 coding sequence is TGTGCCAGCAGCCAATTGGGGGGACCAAAAGGGAATGAGCAGTTCTTC. Protein product: CASSQLGGPKGNEQFF.

The V call is TRBV7-2, the J call TRBJ2-7, with D unresolved. The V and J ends lost 3 bases and 3 bases respectively, with 12 bases between them. This CDR3 is 14 amino acids long. Germline V gene lookup returns CDR1 SGHTA and CDR2 FQGNSA. The CDR3 region is CASSLMDGYYEQYV. The CDR3 region has the DNA TGTGCCAGCAGCTTGATGGACGGCTACTACGAGCAGTACGTC.

This clone occurred a few times. The chain recombines TRBV4-3 with TRBJ2-7, with D maybe TRBD1 (6 bases). V was trimmed by 4 bases and J by 3 bases, leaving 10 bases between them. The CDR3 runs to 13 residues. From germline, CDR1 is LGHNA and CDR2 YSLEER. CDR3 protein: CASSRDTGYEQYF. CDR3 sequence (DNA): TGCGCCAGCAGCCGGGACACCGGCTACGAGCAGTACTTC.

The rearrangement joins TRBV6-6 to TRBJ1-2, with unresolved D. There are 13 residues in the CDR3. CDR1 MNHNY and CDR2 SVGAGI come from the germline V gene (reference sequence). Trimming took 6 bases from V and 3 from J, leaving 11 bases between them. The CDR3 reads CASSQDGYYGYTF. In DNA, the CDR3 is TGTGCCAGCAGCCAGGACGGTTACTATGGCTACACCTTC.

This clone was counted a few times. This sequence joins TRBV6-1 and TRBJ2-3; D may be TRBD1 (5 bases). Germline V gene data show CDR1 as MNHNS and CDR2 as SASEGT. The CDR3 is 13 residues long. Trimming left V 7 bases short and J 4 bases short, with 12 bases between. The CDR3 spells CASNWQGSDTQYF. Written as DNA, the CDR3 is TGTGCCAGCAACTGGCAGGGCTCAGATACGCAGTATTTT.

The sample holds many counts of this clone. This chain joins TRBV28 and TRBJ2-4; 7 bases are shared with TRBD2. The CDR3 has 14 residues. Per the germline V gene, CDR1 is MDHEN and CDR2 is SYDVKM. The V and J ends lost 8 bases and 3 bases, in that order; junction bases with no gene match: 7. The CDR3 DNA follows: TGTGCCAGCGGCATCCGGGGGGTCAAAAACATTCAGTACTTC. Translation: CASGIRGVKNIQYF.

This clone has a handful of counts. The chain's CDR3 is CASSFTRAETQYF. CDR3 DNA: TGTGCCAGCAGCTTTACCAGAGCGGAGACCCAGTACTTC. The V gene is TRBV7-3, the J gene TRBJ2-5; D unclear. This CDR3 comprises 13 residues. The germline gives CDR1 SGHTA, CDR2 FQGTGA. Trimming took 3 bases from V and 5 from J, leaving 10 bases between them.

This clone was seen a handful of times. CDR3 residues: CASSTGTGASTDTQYF. The CDR3 DNA follows: TGTGCCAGCAGCACCGGGACAGGAGCTAGCACAGATACGCAGTATTTT. The chain has TRBV5-4 and TRBJ2-3; 8 bases align to TRBD1. After removal of 4 bases from V and 0 bases from J, the junction contained 7 bases not matched to a gene. Germline V gene lookup returns CDR1 SGHNT and CDR2 YYREEE (reference sequence). CDR3 size: 16 residues.